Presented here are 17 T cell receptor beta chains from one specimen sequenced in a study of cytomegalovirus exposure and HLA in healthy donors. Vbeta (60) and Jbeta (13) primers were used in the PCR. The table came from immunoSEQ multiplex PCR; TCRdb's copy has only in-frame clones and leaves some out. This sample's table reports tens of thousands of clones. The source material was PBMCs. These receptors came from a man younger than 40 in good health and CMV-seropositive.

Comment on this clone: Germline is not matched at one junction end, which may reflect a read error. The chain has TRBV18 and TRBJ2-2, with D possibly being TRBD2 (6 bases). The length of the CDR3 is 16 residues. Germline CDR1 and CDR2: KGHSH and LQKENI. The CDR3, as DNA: TGTGCCAGCGCACCAGAGCCGGGGGCGAACACCGGGGAGCTGTTTTTT. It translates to CASAPEPGANTGELFF.

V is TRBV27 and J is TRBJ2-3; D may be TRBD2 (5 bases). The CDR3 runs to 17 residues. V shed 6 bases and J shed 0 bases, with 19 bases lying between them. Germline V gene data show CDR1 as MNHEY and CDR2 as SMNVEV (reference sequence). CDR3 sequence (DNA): TGTGCCAGCAGCAAAATTCATAGCGCAATAAGCACAGATACGCAGTATTTT. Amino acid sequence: CASSKIHSAISTDTQYF.

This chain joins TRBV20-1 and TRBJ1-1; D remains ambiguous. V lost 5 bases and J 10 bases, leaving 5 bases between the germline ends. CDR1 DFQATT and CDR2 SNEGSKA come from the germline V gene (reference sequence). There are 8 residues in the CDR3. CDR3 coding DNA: TGCAGTGCTGTCGGAGCTTTCTTT. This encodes CSAVGAFF.

The DNA of the CDR3 is TGTGCCAGCAGTCGGACACCGAACTATGGCTACACCTTC. Protein: CASSRTPNYGYTF. The genes are TRBV6-5 and TRBJ1-2, with D perhaps matching TRBD1 (5 bases). This CDR3 region has 13 residues. With 5 bases removed from V and 2 bases from J, the gap between germline ends came to 9 bases. Germline V lookup: CDR1 MNHEY, CDR2 SVGAGI.

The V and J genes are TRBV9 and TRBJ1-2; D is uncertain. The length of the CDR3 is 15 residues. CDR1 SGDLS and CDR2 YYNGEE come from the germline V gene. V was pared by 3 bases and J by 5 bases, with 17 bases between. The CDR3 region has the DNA TGTGCCAGCAGCGGCTACCCGGGGAAAGGATATGGCTACACCTTC. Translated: CASSGYPGKGYGYTF.

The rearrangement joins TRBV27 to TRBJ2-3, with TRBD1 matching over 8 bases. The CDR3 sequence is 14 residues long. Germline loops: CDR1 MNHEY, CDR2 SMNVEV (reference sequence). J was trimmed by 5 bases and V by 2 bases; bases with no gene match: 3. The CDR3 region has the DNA TGTGCCAGCAGTTTAGAAACAGGGGGAGATACGCAGTATTTT. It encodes CASSLETGGDTQYF.

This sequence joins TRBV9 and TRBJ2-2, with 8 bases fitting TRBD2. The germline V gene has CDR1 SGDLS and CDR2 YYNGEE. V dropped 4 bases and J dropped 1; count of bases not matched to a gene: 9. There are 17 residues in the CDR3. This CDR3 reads CASSPRAGGQNTGELFF. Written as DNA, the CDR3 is TGTGCCAGCAGCCCCAGGGCGGGGGGTCAGAACACCGGGGAGCTGTTTTTT.

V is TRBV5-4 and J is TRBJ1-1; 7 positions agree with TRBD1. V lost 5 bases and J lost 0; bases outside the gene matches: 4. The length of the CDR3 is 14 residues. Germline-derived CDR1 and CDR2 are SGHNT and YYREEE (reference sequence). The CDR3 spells CASRRDSMNTEAFF. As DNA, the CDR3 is TGTGCCAGCAGACGGGACAGCATGAACACTGAAGCTTTCTTT.

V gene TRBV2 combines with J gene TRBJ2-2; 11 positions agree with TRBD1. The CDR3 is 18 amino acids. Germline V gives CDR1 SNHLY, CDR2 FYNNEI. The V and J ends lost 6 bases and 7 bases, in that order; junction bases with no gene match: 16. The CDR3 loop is CASSSGWTGGPVHGELFF. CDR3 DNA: TGTGCCAGCAGCTCTGGTTGGACAGGGGGCCCCGTTCACGGGGAGCTGTTTTTT.

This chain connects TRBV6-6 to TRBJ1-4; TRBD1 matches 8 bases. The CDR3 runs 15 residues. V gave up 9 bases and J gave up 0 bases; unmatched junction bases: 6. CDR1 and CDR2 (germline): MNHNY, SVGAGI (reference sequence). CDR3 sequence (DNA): TGTGCCAGTAGAACAGGGGGGCCAACTAATGAAAAACTGTTTTTT. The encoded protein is CASRTGGPTNEKLFF.

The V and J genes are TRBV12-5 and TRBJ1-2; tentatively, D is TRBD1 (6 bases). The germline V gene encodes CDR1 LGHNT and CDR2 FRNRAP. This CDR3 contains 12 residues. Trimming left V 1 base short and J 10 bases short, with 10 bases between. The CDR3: CASGLDRVTYTF. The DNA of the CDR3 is TGTGCTAGTGGTTTGGACAGGGTGACCTACACCTTC.

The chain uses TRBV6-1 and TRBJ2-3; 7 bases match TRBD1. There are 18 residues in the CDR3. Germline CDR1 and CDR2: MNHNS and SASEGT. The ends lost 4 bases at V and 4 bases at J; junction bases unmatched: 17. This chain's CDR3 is CASSARGLIQDLPDTQYF. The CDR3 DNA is TGTGCCAGCAGTGCCAGGGGGTTGATTCAAGACTTACCAGATACGCAGTATTTT.

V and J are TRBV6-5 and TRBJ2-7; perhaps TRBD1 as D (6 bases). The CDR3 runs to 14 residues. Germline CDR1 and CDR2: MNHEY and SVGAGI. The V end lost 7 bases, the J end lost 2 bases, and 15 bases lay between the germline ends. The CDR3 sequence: CASNAGTWPYEQYF. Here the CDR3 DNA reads TGTGCCAGCAATGCCGGGACATGGCCCTACGAGCAGTACTTC.

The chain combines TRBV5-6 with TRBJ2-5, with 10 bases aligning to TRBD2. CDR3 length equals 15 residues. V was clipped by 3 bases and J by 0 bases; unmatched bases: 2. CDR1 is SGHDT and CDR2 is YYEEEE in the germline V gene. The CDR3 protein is CASSSGLANQETQYF. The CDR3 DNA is TGTGCCAGCAGCTCGGGACTAGCGAACCAAGAGACCCAGTACTTC.

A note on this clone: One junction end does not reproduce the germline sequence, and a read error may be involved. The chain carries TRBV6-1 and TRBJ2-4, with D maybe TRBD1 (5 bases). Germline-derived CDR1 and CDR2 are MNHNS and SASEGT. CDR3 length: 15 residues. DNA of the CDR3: TGTGCCAGCAGGGAAGACAGAATAGCCAAAAACATTCAGTACTTC. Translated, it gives CASREDRIAKNIQYF.

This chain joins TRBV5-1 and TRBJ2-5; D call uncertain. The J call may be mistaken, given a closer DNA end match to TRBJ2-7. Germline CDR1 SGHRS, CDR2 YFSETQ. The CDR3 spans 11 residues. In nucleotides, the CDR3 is TGCGCCAGCAGCCCAGACTACGAGCAGTACTTC. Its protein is CASSPDYEQYF.

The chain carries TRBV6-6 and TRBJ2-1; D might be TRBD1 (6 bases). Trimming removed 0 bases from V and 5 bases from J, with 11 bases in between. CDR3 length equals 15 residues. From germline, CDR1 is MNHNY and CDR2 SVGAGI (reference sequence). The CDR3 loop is CASSYSGHNDNEQFF. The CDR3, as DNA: TGTGCCAGCAGTTACTCGGGACACAACGACAATGAGCAGTTCTTC.